The 21 T cell receptor beta chains presented below share a single source sample, sequenced in a study of cytomegalovirus exposure and HLA in healthy donors. The study ran its PCR with 60 Vbeta and 13 Jbeta primers. Sequenced by immunoSEQ multiplex PCR; TCRdb stores in-frame clones only, minus some. Of roughly 120,000 clones in the sample, 77% were seen once. The material sequenced was PBMCs. The source is a woman aged 40 to 50 in good health and CMV-seropositive.

The V call is TRBV4-1, the J call TRBJ2-2, with a weak D call TRBD2 (6 bases). Germline values: CDR1 MGHRA, CDR2 YSYEKL. V was shortened by 2 bases and J by 5 bases, with 12 bases between the two germline ends. This CDR3 is 15 amino acids long. The CDR3 sequence is CASSQLGRGTGELFF. CDR3 DNA: TGCGCCAGCAGCCAACTCGGGAGAGGGACCGGGGAGCTGTTTTTT.

This clone was counted a few times. This sequence joins TRBV19 and TRBJ1-6; 7 bases are shared with TRBD1. The trim removed 7 bases at V and 10 bases at J, leaving 10 bases unmatched. CDR1 is LNHDA and CDR2 is SQIVND in the germline V gene (reference sequence). The CDR3 spans 14 residues. This CDR3 reads CASTQTGAGSPLHF. The CDR3 nucleotides are TGTGCCAGTACACAAACAGGGGCAGGGTCACCCCTCCACTTT.

Worth noting for this clone: This specimen includes other DNA sequences encoding the same CDR3. This chain links TRBV5-1 with TRBJ2-7; 8 bases fit TRBD2. CDR3 length: 12 amino acids. The V gene's germline CDR1 is SGHRS and CDR2 YFSETQ. Trimming took 4 bases from V and 3 from J; bases not matched to a gene: 0. The CDR3 region is CASSSGSYEQYF. CDR3 nucleotide sequence: TGCGCCAGCAGCAGCGGGAGCTACGAGCAGTACTTC.

V gene TRBV6-1 combines with J gene TRBJ1-3, with 7 nucleotides matching TRBD1. Germline assignment: CDR1 MNHNS and CDR2 SASEGT. The CDR3 loop spans 17 amino acids. V shed 4 bases and J 1 base; nucleotides not matched to a gene: 10. The CDR3 loop reads CASSGARQGRSGNTIYF. In DNA form, the CDR3 reads TGTGCCAGCAGTGGTGCCCGACAGGGAAGGTCTGGAAACACCATATATTTT.

CDR3 coding DNA: TGTGCCAGCAGCCCAAGGACTAGCGGATACAATGAGCAGTTCTTC. Protein: CASSPRTSGYNEQFF. This chain links TRBV7-2 with TRBJ2-1; 10 nucleotides line up with TRBD2. Germline V gene sequence: CDR1 SGHTA, CDR2 FQGNSA. The CDR3 length is 15 residues. Trimming at V came to 5 bases and at J to 4 bases, leaving 5 bases not matched to a gene.

The genes are TRBV19 and TRBJ1-5; possible D gene TRBD1, 5 bases. V dropped 2 bases and J dropped 5 bases, with 10 bases sitting between them. The CDR3 is 14 residues long. The V gene's germline CDR1 is LNHDA and CDR2 SQIVND (reference sequence). The CDR3 sequence is CASSIQGQDQPQHF. The CDR3 bases are TGTGCCAGTAGTATACAGGGCCAGGATCAGCCCCAGCATTTT.

The chain recombines TRBV7-9 with TRBJ2-7, with TRBD1 matching over 8 bases. Germline CDR1 SEHNR, CDR2 FQNEAQ (reference sequence). The CDR3 covers 13 residues. Germline trimming cut 4 bases from V and 10 bases from J; bases unmatched to any gene: 9. The CDR3 sequence is CASSSPGQVVQYF. The CDR3 region has the DNA TGTGCCAGCAGCTCTCCGGGACAGGTGGTTCAGTACTTC.

The J gene is TRBJ1-1, the V gene TRBV28; D is ambiguous. CDR3 length equals 12 residues. The germline V gene encodes CDR1 MDHEN and CDR2 SYDVKM. Deletions cut 3 bases from V and 4 bases from J, with 6 bases between. CDR3 loop: CASSLQFTEAFF. Written as DNA, the CDR3 is TGTGCCAGCAGTTTGCAGTTCACTGAAGCTTTCTTT.

This clone appeared a single time. The chain recombines TRBV29-1 with TRBJ2-2, with TRBD1 identical over 8 bases. The V gene end was trimmed by 5 bases and the J gene end by 3 bases; junction bases not matched to a gene: 8. Germline-derived CDR1 and CDR2 are SQVTM and ANQGSEA. The CDR3 extends over 15 amino acids. DNA for the CDR3: TGCAGCGTTCCCGGACAGGGCGGCTACACCGGGGAGCTGTTTTTT. Protein: CSVPGQGGYTGELFF.

The chain links TRBV14 to TRBJ2-2; 7 bases match TRBD2. The CDR3 sequence is 13 residues long. V was clipped by 6 bases and J by 4 bases; unmatched bases: 2. Germline V CDR1 and CDR2: SGHDN, FVKESK. This CDR3 is CASRRELTGELFF. Written as DNA, the CDR3 is TGTGCCAGCAGGCGGGAGCTCACCGGGGAGCTGTTTTTT. Complete variable domain (other parts from reference TRBV14 and TRBJ2-2): EAGVTQFPSHSVIEKGQTVTLRCDPISGHDNLYWYRRVMGKEIKFLLHFVKESKQDESGMPNNRFLAERTGGTYSTLKVQPAELEDSGVYFCASRRELTGELFFGEGSRLTVL.

V usage is TRBV6-1 and J usage is TRBJ2-2, with TRBD1 identical over 9 bases. V gave up 4 bases and J gave up 5 bases; unmatched junction bases: 2. The germline CDR1 and CDR2 sequences are MNHNS and SASEGT. The length of the CDR3 is 14 residues. CDR3 bases: TGTGCCAGCAGTGCGACAGGGGGGACCGGGGAGCTGTTTTTT. The encoded protein is CASSATGGTGELFF.

The CDR3 protein is CASSLDRVNSPLHF. The DNA of the CDR3 is TGCGCCAGCAGCTTGGACAGGGTTAATTCACCCCTCCACTTT. The chain recombines TRBV5-1 with TRBJ1-6; a possible D gene is TRBD1 (6 bases). V was pared by 0 bases and J by 6 bases, with 7 bases between. The CDR3 sequence is 14 residues long. CDR1 is SGHRS, CDR2 YFSETQ, per germline.

The V gene is TRBV10-1, the J gene TRBJ1-1, with a tentative D call TRBD1 (5 bases). Germline values: CDR1 WNHNN, CDR2 SYGVQD (reference sequence). The CDR3 runs to 12 residues. The V and J ends lost 8 bases and 1 base respectively, with 8 bases between them. The CDR3 sequence is CASSGGNTEAFF. CDR3 DNA: TGCGCCAGCTCCGGGGGGAACACTGAAGCTTTCTTT.

The gene calls are TRBV5-1 and TRBJ2-7, with 8 bases identical to TRBD1. The CDR3 is 13 amino acids. The germline CDR1 and CDR2 sequences are SGHRS and YFSETQ. J lost 3 bases, V lost 6 bases, and 5 bases had no gene match. This chain's CDR3 is CASTIGQGYEQYF. The CDR3 DNA reads TGCGCCAGCACCATCGGACAGGGCTACGAGCAGTACTTC.

The chain is built from TRBV4-2 and TRBJ2-5; D is unclear. The CDR3 is 15 residues long. Germline loops: CDR1 LGHNA, CDR2 YNFKEQ. V was pared by 1 base and J by 1 base, with 10 bases between. CDR3 region: CASSQGSGFQETQYF. Written as DNA, the CDR3 is TGTGCCAGCAGCCAAGGATCCGGGTTCCAAGAGACCCAGTACTTC.

The chain is built from TRBV5-4 and TRBJ1-2; D may be TRBD1 (5 bases). V lost 0 bases and J lost 5, with 11 bases in between. The CDR3 is made up of 14 amino acids. Germline values: CDR1 SGHNT, CDR2 YYREEE (reference sequence). DNA for the CDR3: TGTGCCAGCAGCTTGGAACAGGCCTCTTATGGCTACACCTTC. It yields the protein CASSLEQASYGYTF.

Comments on this clone: The same CDR3 also results from other DNA sequences found in this sample. Written as DNA, the CDR3 is TGTGCCAGCAGCCTCAGACAGGGAGGAGAGACCCAGTACTTC. Encoded protein: CASSLRQGGETQYF. V is TRBV7-9 and J is TRBJ2-5, with D perhaps TRBD1 (7 bases). V was cut by 5 bases and J by 4 bases, with 14 bases left in between. Germline lookup yields CDR1 SEHNR and CDR2 FQNEAQ (reference sequence). The CDR3 loop spans 14 amino acids.

The V call is TRBV19, the J call TRBJ2-2; D perhaps matches TRBD1 (6 bases). The CDR3 sequence is 15 residues long. The V gene's germline CDR1 is LNHDA and CDR2 SQIVND (reference sequence). Trimming pared 6 bases from V and 3 bases from J, leaving 14 bases between. CDR3 DNA sequence: TGTGCCAGTAGGATCGAGGACAGCTACACCGGGGAGCTGTTTTTT. Protein: CASRIEDSYTGELFF. Full variable domain (remainder filled in from reference TRBV19 and TRBJ2-2): DGGITQSPKYLFRKEGQNVTLSCEQNLNHDAMYWYRQDPGQGLRLIYYSQIVNDFQKGDIAEGYSVSREKKESFPLTVTSAQKNPTAFYLCASRIEDSYTGELFFGEGSRLTVL.

The CDR3 region is CASSETSVGPDTQYF. CDR3 in DNA: TGTGCCAGCAGTGAAACTAGCGTAGGGCCAGATACGCAGTATTTT. The chain carries TRBV2 and TRBJ2-3; 7 bases are shared with TRBD2. Germline CDR1 is SNHLY and CDR2 is FYNNEI. Unmatched junction bases numbered 6, after V lost 2 bases and J lost 4 bases. CDR3 length equals 15 residues. The complete variable domain, with remaining parts taken from reference TRBV2 and TRBJ2-3, reads EPEVTQTPSHQVTQMGQEVILRCVPISNHLYFYWYRQILGQKVEFLVSFYNNEISEKSEIFDDQFSVERPDGSNFTLKIRSTKLEDSAMYFCASSETSVGPDTQYFGPGTRLTVL.

This chain links TRBV5-1 with TRBJ1-1, with 8 positions matching TRBD1. The trim removed 4 bases at V and 1 base at J, leaving 3 bases unmatched. CDR1 is SGHRS and CDR2 is YFSETQ in the germline V gene. CDR3 length: 14 residues. The CDR3 bases are TGCGCCAGCAGCCTCGACAGGGGGAACACTGAAGCTTTCTTT. It is translated as CASSLDRGNTEAFF.

The chain recombines TRBV9 with TRBJ2-7; tentatively, D is TRBD2 (6 bases). Trimming removed 0 bases at V and 2 bases at J, with 12 bases between. Germline values: CDR1 SGDLS, CDR2 YYNGEE. The CDR3 is 15 residues long. CDR3 region: CASSVGGSGAYEQYF. CDR3 nucleotides: TGTGCCAGCAGCGTAGGAGGTAGCGGAGCCTACGAGCAGTACTTC.